Each of the 20 T cell receptor beta chains below was sequenced from the same sample in a study of human T cells and chemical hapten exposure. TCRdb called the RACE reads again in MiXCR, with one record for every CDR3 protein. Of nearly 350,000 distinct CDR3 sequences listed, around 7% are singletons. Time point of the sample: patch test 1, 2 weeks after DPC sensitization. The treatment was: therapeutic diphenylcyclopropenone sensitization with weekly scalp DPC. Sequencing was performed on whole blood, taken in connection with sensitization to the hapten diphenylcyclopropenone (DPC). Receptors originate from a woman under 30 with alopecia areata. Some clones in this sample may be carry-over from other donors' samples.

The chain combines TRBV4-2 with TRBJ1-5; D might be TRBD1 (5 bases). The CDR3 length is 15 residues. V was shortened by 0 bases and J by 6 bases, with 12 bases between the two germline ends. Germline assignment: CDR1 LGHNA and CDR2 YNFKEQ. This CDR3 is CASSQDYSGTQPQHF. CDR3 nucleotide sequence: TGTGCCAGCAGCCAAGATTATTCAGGGACTCAGCCCCAGCATTTT.

The chain joins TRBV7-2 to TRBJ2-1; 10 positions match TRBD2. The ends lost 0 bases at V and 8 bases at J; junction bases unmatched: 10. The CDR3 covers 17 residues. Germline CDR1 and CDR2: SGHTA and FQGNSA. CDR3 protein: CASSLADSGGSYYEQFF. The CDR3 DNA reads as TGTGCCAGCAGCTTAGCAGATAGCGGGGGGTCTTACTATGAGCAGTTCTTC.

This chain joins TRBV28 and TRBJ1-1; 7 nucleotides match TRBD1. CDR3 length equals 12 residues. V was pared by 8 bases and J by 4 bases, with 4 bases of the junction left unmatched. CDR1 MDHEN and CDR2 SYDVKM come from the germline V gene. The CDR3 DNA follows: TGTGCCAGCTGGACAGGAAGCACTGAAGCTTTCTTT. Residues: CASWTGSTEAFF.

The rearrangement uses TRBV12-3 or TRBV12-4 and TRBJ2-7; unclear D gene. The CDR3 runs to 14 residues. Trimming removed 3 bases from V and 5 bases from J, with 14 bases in between. CDR3 amino acids: CASSFGPFNHEQYF. Written as DNA, the CDR3 is TGTGCCAGCAGTTTCGGACCCTTCAACCACGAGCAGTACTTC.

In this sample, this clonotype turned up many times. The chain joins TRBV4-3 to TRBJ2-2; 8 positions agree with TRBD2. This CDR3 comprises 18 residues. V shed 0 bases, J shed 6 bases, and the junction held 12 bases outside the gene matches. CDR1 and CDR2 (germline): LGHNA, YSLEER. The CDR3 protein is CASSQEASGGLVSGELFF. CDR3 bases: TGCGCCAGCAGCCAAGAGGCCAGCGGGGGTCTTGTGTCCGGGGAGCTGTTTTTT.

This clonotype was picked up a small number of times. This sequence joins TRBV3-1 and TRBJ2-2; 7 positions match TRBD1. Germline values: CDR1 LGHDT, CDR2 YNNKEL (reference sequence). The V and J ends lost 6 bases and 6 bases, in that order; junction bases with no gene match: 7. CDR3 size: 14 residues. Written as DNA, the CDR3 is TGTGCCAGCAGTCACAGGGGCGGCTCCGGGGAGCTGTTTTTT. Its protein is CASSHRGGSGELFF.

This clonotype was detected only a few times. The rearrangement uses TRBV7-6 and TRBJ2-3; no firm D call. The CDR3 covers 14 residues. Deletions cut 5 bases from V and 1 base from J, with 10 bases between. Germline CDR1 SGHVS, CDR2 FNYEAQ. The CDR3 spells CASSPASRTDTQYF. CDR3 DNA: TGTGCCAGCAGCCCGGCCAGTCGCACAGATACGCAGTATTTT.

V and J are TRBV4-2 and TRBJ1-1; D remains unclear. V lost 0 bases and J lost 10, with 12 bases in between. The length of the CDR3 is 13 residues. Germline V gene data show CDR1 as LGHNA and CDR2 as YNFKEQ. The CDR3: CASSQETGMGAFF. The CDR3 DNA sequence: TGTGCCAGCAGCCAAGAGACGGGGATGGGAGCTTTCTTT.

This clonotype was observed a handful of times. The chain is built from TRBV6-2 or TRBV6-3 and TRBJ1-5; tentative D call: TRBD1 (5 bases). Trimming removed 4 bases at V and 5 bases at J, with 9 bases between. Germline lookup yields CDR1 MNHEY and CDR2 SVGEGT. The CDR3 is made up of 13 amino acids. CDR3 loop: CASSFTGHQPQHF. The CDR3 nucleotides are TGTGCCAGCAGTTTTACAGGTCATCAGCCCCAGCATTTT.

This chain uses TRBV12-5 with TRBJ2-5, with a tentative D call TRBD2 (6 bases). Germline assignment: CDR1 LGHNT and CDR2 FRNRAP. Trimming took 7 bases from V and 3 from J, leaving 15 bases between them. The CDR3 length is 14 residues. In DNA, the CDR3 is TGTGCTAGTGCCCTACCGGGACTCGAAGAGACCCAGTACTTC. This translates into CASALPGLEETQYF.

The chain combines TRBV29-1 with TRBJ2-3; D uncertain. The germline V gene encodes CDR1 SQVTM and CDR2 ANQGSEA. The V gene lost 2 bases and the J gene lost 2 bases, with 5 bases spanning the gap. The CDR3 totals 12 residues. CDR3 DNA sequence: TGCAGCGTTGAAACCTCCACAGATACGCAGTATTTT. Translation: CSVETSTDTQYF.

This clonotype was seen at least ten times. The CDR3 nucleotides are TGCAGTGTCCCTCGCCCCAGGGGAGGAACAGATACGCAGTATTTT. It encodes CSVPRPRGGTDTQYF. The chain uses TRBV20-1 and TRBJ2-3; D may be TRBD1 or TRBD2 (6 bases each). The CDR3 is made up of 15 amino acids. Trimming took off 7 bases at V and 3 bases at J, with 20 bases between the two ends. The germline gives CDR1 DFQATT, CDR2 SNEGSKA (reference sequence).

The chain combines TRBV3-1 with TRBJ1-5; D gene ambiguous. The CDR3 covers 14 residues. V gave up 3 bases and J gave up 12 bases, with 18 bases separating them. Germline V lookup: CDR1 LGHDT, CDR2 YNNKEL (reference sequence). CDR3 nucleotide sequence: TGTGCCAGCAGCCAGGTGGTCAGCGATCCTCGCCAGCATTTT. This encodes CASSQVVSDPRQHF.

This clonotype was detected a few times. V and J are TRBV5-1 and TRBJ1-4, with D perhaps matching TRBD1 (5 bases). Trimming shortened V by 0 bases and J by 0 bases, and 12 bases separated the two germline ends. The CDR3 is 17 residues long. CDR1 is SGHRS and CDR2 is YFSETQ in the germline V gene. In DNA form, the CDR3 reads TGCGCCAGCAGCTTGGGACAGACTAAAGCAACTAATGAAAAACTGTTTTTT. Its protein is CASSLGQTKATNEKLFF.

This chain uses TRBV7-4 with TRBJ2-7; D possibly uses TRBD1 or TRBD2 (5 bases each). This CDR3 spans 16 amino acids. V lost 4 bases to trimming and J lost 2 bases, with 18 bases between them. Germline values: CDR1 SGHVT, CDR2 SQSDAQ. The CDR3 is CASSYSGTDLPYEQYF. The CDR3 region has the DNA TGTGCCAGCAGCTATTCCGGGACGGACCTACCCTACGAGCAGTACTTC.

There are many counts of this clonotype. This rearrangement joins TRBV20-1 to TRBJ1-1; TRBD1 agrees at 8 bases. Germline trimming cut 3 bases from V and 1 base from J; bases unmatched to any gene: 19. The CDR3 extends over 19 amino acids. Germline CDR1 DFQATT, CDR2 SNEGSKA (reference sequence). This CDR3 reads CSARVVAGQVDLGNTEAFF. The CDR3 nucleotides read TGCAGTGCTAGGGTTGTGGCGGGACAGGTCGATTTGGGGAACACTGAAGCTTTCTTT.

The rearrangement joins TRBV14 to TRBJ2-7; 10 nucleotides match TRBD1. This CDR3 contains 13 residues. CDR1 is SGHDN, CDR2 FVKESK, per germline. V shed 0 bases, J shed 12 bases, and the junction held 5 bases outside the gene matches. CDR3 protein: CASSQEDRGLRYF. The CDR3 DNA follows: TGTGCCAGCAGCCAAGAGGACAGGGGGTTAAGGTACTTC.

As to this clonotype: This may be a read error: a much more frequent sequence differs by one nucleotide. The J gene is TRBJ2-2, the V gene TRBV5-4, with TRBD1 matching 9 bases. CDR3 length equals 16 residues. Trimming removed 4 bases from V and 4 bases from J; junction bases left unmatched: 8. From germline, CDR1 is SGHNT and CDR2 YYREEE (reference sequence). CDR3 DNA sequence: TGTGCCAGCAGCCCACCCGGGACAGGGACCACCGGGGAGCTGTTTTTT. Amino acid sequence: CASSPPGTGTTGELFF. The full variable domain, with the rest looked up from reference TRBV5-4 and TRBJ2-2, is ETGVTQSPTHLIKTRGQQVTLRCSSQSGHNTVSWYQQALGQGPQFIFQYYREEENGRGNFPPRFSGLQFPNYSSELNVNALELDDSALYLCASSPPGTGTTGELFFGEGSRLTVL.

This chain uses TRBV3-1 with TRBJ2-5, with 8 bases lining up with TRBD2. The CDR3 runs to 14 residues. V shed 3 bases, J shed 4 bases, and the junction held 4 bases outside the gene matches. In germline, CDR1 is LGHDT, CDR2 YNNKEL (reference sequence). CDR3 in amino acids: CASSQSGGPETQYF. The CDR3 DNA reads TGTGCCAGCAGCCAGTCGGGGGGGCCAGAGACCCAGTACTTC.

The chain combines TRBV5-1 with TRBJ1-2; the D is unclear. Trimming removed 0 bases from V and 6 bases from J, with 12 bases in between. The CDR3 length is 14 residues. Germline CDR1 and CDR2: SGHRS and YFSETQ. This chain's CDR3 is CASSLAWGSDGYTF. The CDR3 coding sequence is TGCGCCAGCAGCTTGGCCTGGGGTAGTGATGGCTACACCTTC.